A selection of T cell receptor beta chains follows, all from one sample in a study of CD8+ T cells in alopecia areata. TCRdb's table, derived via immunoSEQ multiplex PCR, lists solely in-frame clones and lacks some. This table holds about 140,000 clones, about half found once. Sequenced here: CD4+ T cells sorted from blood, sampled at week 0. All receptors come from a human donor with alopecia areata. The CDR3 runs from the conserved cysteine through the conserved F or W. Each record gives: V gene, D gene, J gene, clone size, CDR3 protein, CDR3 DNA. D genes are given only for firm matches. Only some rows state a clone size, as once, few, many or a class for expanded clones.

TRBV18	NA	TRBJ1-1	many	CASSLDGRNTEAFF	TGTGCCAGCTCACTGGACGGGCGGAACACTGAAGCTTTCTTT
TRBV27	NA	TRBJ2-7	NA	CASSLSTGMTYEQYF	TGTGCCAGCAGTTTATCAACAGGGATGACCTACGAGCAGTACTTC
TRBV19	TRBD2	TRBJ2-1	few	CASLRRGANEQFF	TGTGCCAGTCTTCGGCGGGGGGCTAATGAGCAGTTCTTC
TRBV11-2	NA	TRBJ2-5	NA	CASSLDGQGGETQYF	TGTGCCAGCAGCTTAGATGGCCAGGGAGGAGAGACCCAGTACTTC
TRBV18	TRBD2	TRBJ2-1	NA	CASSPTSGRADEQFF	TGTGCCAGCTCACCAACTAGCGGGAGGGCCGATGAGCAGTTCTTC
TRBV29-1	NA	TRBJ2-1	NA	CSVANWDNEQFF	TGCAGCGTTGCTAACTGGGACAATGAGCAGTTCTTC
TRBV10-3	TRBD1	TRBJ2-5	NA	CAISEGGQGPWGAQYF	TGTGCCATCAGTGAGGGTGGACAGGGGCCGTGGGGGGCCCAGTACTTC
TRBV23-1	NA	TRBJ1-5	few	CASSQSRSPNQPQHF	TGCGCCAGCAGTCAATCTCGCAGCCCCAATCAGCCCCAGCATTTT
TRBV23-1	NA	TRBJ2-5	NA	CASSGSRETQYF	TGCGCCAGCTCGGGCAGTCGGGAGACCCAGTACTTC
TRBV18	NA	TRBJ1-5	few	CASSPDQNQPQHF	TGTGCCAGCTCACCTGACCAAAATCAGCCCCAGCATTTT
TRBV7-2	TRBD1	TRBJ1-1	NA	CASSPQGYTEAFF	TGTGCCAGCAGCCCACAGGGGTACACTGAAGCTTTCTTT
TRBV30	NA	TRBJ1-1	NA	CAWTDLNTEAFF	TGTGCCTGGACGGATTTGAACACTGAAGCTTTCTTT
TRBV25-1	TRBD2	TRBJ2-7	few	CASSESLAGNYEQYF	TGTGCCAGCAGTGAATCCCTAGCGGGAAATTACGAGCAGTACTTC
TRBV29-1	NA	TRBJ2-1	few	CSVDPGRRGLYNEQFF	TGCAGCGTTGACCCGGGTCGGAGGGGGCTCTACAATGAGCAGTTCTTC
TRBV7-3	TRBD2	TRBJ2-2	NA	CASSLNGRTGELFF	TGTGCCAGCAGCTTAAACGGGAGGACCGGGGAGCTGTTTTTT
TRBV7-2	TRBD2	TRBJ2-2	few	CASSLSSGRSTGELFF	TGTGCCAGCAGCTTAAGCAGCGGGAGAAGTACCGGGGAGCTGTTTTTT
TRBV11-2	NA	TRBJ1-1	few	CASSPLRAGRDTEAFF	TGTGCCAGCAGCCCACTTAGGGCAGGGAGGGACACTGAAGCTTTCTTT
TRBV9	NA	TRBJ2-7	NA	CASSVGIMGSYEQYF	TGTGCCAGCAGCGTAGGGATTATGGGCTCCTACGAGCAGTACTTC
TRBV6-6	TRBD2	TRBJ2-3	NA	CASKGSGGADTQYF	TGTGCCAGCAAGGGGAGCGGGGGGGCAGATACGCAGTATTTT
TRBV18	TRBD1	TRBJ1-1	NA	CASAQGALTEAFF	TGTGCCAGCGCACAGGGGGCTTTGACTGAAGCTTTCTTT